Sequencing of this TCR beta chain was carried out in a study of CD8+CD57+ T cells in acquired aplastic anemia. Patients who underwent sequencing had shown CD8+CD57+ cell expansion by flow cytometry. CDR1 and CDR2 from the germline V gene are LNHDA and SQIVND (reference sequence). The CDR3 is made up of 14 amino acids. V was cut by 6 bases and J by 3 bases, with 15 bases left in between. Profiles of TCR beta VDJ and CDR3 were generated from a genomic DNA template. Each CDR3 protein is one row after TCRdb ran MiXCR on the reads. The table shows 180,000 or so distinct CDR3 sequences, with 40% to 55% occurring only once.

Material: sorted CD4+, CD8+, or CD8+CD57+ T cells (not recorded which) from PBMCs. This chain uses TRBV19 with TRBJ2-7; the D gene could be TRBD1 or TRBD2 (5 bases each). The TCR was taken from a human donor with aplastic anemia. The CDR3, as DNA: TGTGCCAGTAGGAGGGACGGATTTAACTACGAGCAGTACTTC. It translates to CASRRDGFNYEQYF. The full variable domain, with the rest looked up from reference TRBV19 and TRBJ2-7, is DGGITQSPKYLFRKEGQNVTLSCEQNLNHDAMYWYRQDPGQGLRLIYYSQIVNDFQKGDIAEGYSVSREKKESFPLTVTSAQKNPTAFYLCASRRDGFNYEQYFGPGTRLTVT.